The rows below give T cell receptor beta chains drawn from one sample of a study of blood T cells in healthy people across ages. MiXCR, run by TCRdb on the 5' RACE reads, gives a single entry per CDR3 protein. The sample has around 700,000 distinct CDR3 sequences, 20% to 25% seen once. These same data were also listed under a study on T cells of mothers and their children.

Material: blood. Every receptor here comes from a boy aged 5 to 17 in good health. Each CDR3 is given with its conserved first and last residue. Each record gives: clone size, J gene, V gene, D gene, CDR3 protein, CDR3 DNA. D genes are given only for firm matches. Some rows mark clone size as missing; the rest say once, few, many or name a class of expanded clone.

many | TRBJ2-1 | TRBV11-2 | NA | CASSTWPERGDEQFF | TGTGCCAGCAGCACTTGGCCCGAGCGAGGAGATGAGCAGTTCTTC
few | TRBJ2-7 | TRBV12-5 | TRBD1 | CASGFDRGEQYF | TGTGCTAGTGGTTTCGACAGGGGCGAGCAGTACTTC
many | TRBJ2-5 | TRBV6-5 | TRBD1 | CASSRQGPQETQYF | TGTGCCAGCAGTCGACAGGGCCCGCAAGAGACCCAGTACTTC
NA | TRBJ2-7 | TRBV20-1 | TRBD1 | CSAPSLDRGPYEQYF | TGCAGTGCCCCGAGTTTAGACAGGGGGCCCTACGAGCAGTACTTC
few | TRBJ2-1 | TRBV7-9 | TRBD1 | CASSPDHRGRTNEQFF | TGTGCCAGCAGCCCCGACCACAGGGGGCGGACCAATGAGCAGTTCTTC
few | TRBJ2-2 | TRBV20-1 | NA | CSARVLHTGELFF | TGCAGTGCTAGAGTGCTGCACACCGGGGAGCTGTTTTTT
few | TRBJ2-1 | TRBV7-3 | TRBD2 | CASRPHGGDEQFF | TGTGCCAGCAGGCCACATGGGGGGGATGAGCAGTTCTTC
NA | TRBJ2-5 | TRBV20-1 | TRBD2 | CSARVWVAGARQETQYF | TGCAGTGCTAGAGTTTGGGTAGCGGGAGCTCGCCAAGAGACCCAGTACTTC
NA | TRBJ2-3 | TRBV4-3 | NA | CASSQEPQRGEMTDTQYF | TGCGCCAGCAGCCAAGAGCCCCAGCGCGGGGAGATGACAGATACGCAGTATTTT
NA | TRBJ2-1 | TRBV9 | NA | CASSVGEFLQDEQFF | TGTGCCAGCAGCGTAGGGGAGTTCCTACAGGATGAGCAGTTCTTC
NA | TRBJ2-7 | TRBV4-2 | NA | CASSLWASYEQYF | TGTGCCAGCAGCCTCTGGGCGTCCTACGAGCAGTACTTC
few | TRBJ2-5 | TRBV7-9 | TRBD2 | CASSSRLADNLGTQYF | TGTGCCAGCAGCTCCCGACTAGCGGACAACTTGGGGACCCAGTACTTC
NA | TRBJ2-5 | TRBV5-6 | NA | CASSLGVRGIETQYF | TGTGCCAGCAGCTTGGGGGTCCGAGGTATCGAGACCCAGTACTTC
NA | TRBJ2-3 | TRBV7-6 | NA | CASSPNHDRPETDTQYF | TGTGCCAGCAGCCCCAATCACGACAGGCCGGAGACAGATACGCAGTATTTT
NA | TRBJ2-5 | TRBV27 | TRBD2 | CASSNQRGTQYF | TGTGCCAGCAGTAACCAGCGGGGGACCCAGTACTTC
NA | TRBJ2-1 | TRBV20-1 | TRBD2 | CSASDVAGTDNEQFF | TGCAGTGCTAGTGACGTAGCGGGTACCGACAATGAGCAGTTCTTC
few | TRBJ1-6 | TRBV7-8 | NA | CASSLEGRNYNSPLHF | TGTGCCAGCAGCTTAGAGGGAAGGAACTATAATTCACCCCTCCACTTT
NA | TRBJ2-1 | TRBV9 | NA | CASSEFPSSYNEQFF | TGTGCCAGCAGCGAATTCCCGAGCTCCTACAATGAGCAGTTCTTC
NA | TRBJ2-5 | TRBV28 | TRBD2 | CASSPPRGGQETQYF | TGTGCCAGCAGTCCCCCCCGGGGAGGGCAAGAGACCCAGTACTTC
NA | TRBJ2-1 | TRBV5-1 | TRBD2 | CASSVILAGDYDEQFF | TGCGCCAGCAGCGTAATCCTAGCGGGGGACTACGATGAGCAGTTCTTC
NA | TRBJ2-1 | TRBV29-1 | TRBD2 | CSVVGREGWNEQFF | TGCAGCGTTGTAGGGCGGGAGGGCTGGAATGAGCAGTTCTTC
NA | TRBJ1-1 | TRBV10-2 | TRBD1 | CASFYDRGGEAFF | TGCGCCAGCTTCTATGACAGGGGGGGTGAAGCTTTCTTT
many | TRBJ1-1 | TRBV6-1 | TRBD1 | CASSWDRGTEAFF | TGTGCCAGCAGTTGGGACAGGGGCACTGAAGCTTTCTTT
NA | TRBJ2-5 | TRBV29-1 | NA | CSVDGDLPETQYF | TGCAGCGTTGACGGCGACCTTCCAGAGACCCAGTACTTC
few | TRBJ2-7 | TRBV6-5 | NA | CASSPPGGGSYEQYF | TGTGCCAGCAGCCCACCCGGAGGGGGGTCCTACGAGCAGTACTTC
few | TRBJ2-2 | TRBV20-1 | NA | CSAYLDSSDTGELFF | TGCAGTGCCTATTTGGACAGTTCGGACACCGGGGAGCTGTTTTTT
NA | TRBJ2-3 | TRBV6-1 | NA | CASSEVSNQPQYF | TGTGCCAGCAGTGAAGTCAGCAATCAGCCCCAGTATTTT
NA | TRBJ2-1 | TRBV28 | TRBD1 | CASKSGTGPYNEQFF | TGTGCCAGCAAATCCGGGACAGGTCCTTACAATGAGCAGTTCTTC